Sequencing of this T cell receptor beta chain was carried out in a study of long-term antiretroviral therapy in people with HIV (dated by TCRdb to the early 2020s). For the wider study: Collection of the earliest samples took place about a decade ahead of the 2015 WHO recommendation for immediate ART, at a time when ART was typically delayed until CD4 counts fell. Of the approximately 30 participants with HIV, ten to eleven were female. No cross-contamination during QIAcube processing was seen in test extractions of a monoclonal T-cell line run alongside 25 to 35 polyclonal samples. A total of 150 to 200 cryopreserved PBMC samples were contributed to the cohort by 30 adults with confirmed HIV infection, with samples collected serially over a mean of around 6 years (range 1-12). A retrospective serial study tested whether ART initiation and durable HIV suppression were associated with changes in peripheral blood TRB repertoire composition and diversity. The study at large found these results: Owing to limited PBMC availability, only the TCR beta chain was sequenced, without alpha chain pairing. No data were available on ART adherence, viral resistance or therapy changes, limiting inferences about post-ART repertoire changes. Because pre-ART samples had limited cell numbers, unsorted PBMC were profiled rather than sorted CD4+ and CD8+ T cells. HIV repertoires had narrower CDR3 length ranges than controls, and the network structure suggested an antigen-experienced repertoire that shifted only slightly toward naive after ART. At every time point, the repertoire was dominated by expanded TRB clones first identified before ART initiation, although this dominance fluctuated and, in many PLHIV, declined after ART. A significant increase in TRB diversity was found to be associated with ART initiation, although TRB diversity was observed to remain significantly below that of transplant donor controls even after long-term ART. The samples span the years 2004 to 2017, and the ART regimens used may be less effective than current regimens.

To be included, a participant needed at least one PBMC sample from before ART initiation plus at least two post-ART samples. Every participant with HIV received treatment in the United States of America. Before DNA extraction, cryopreserved samples containing about 0.95-10 million PBMC were thawed and washed. At the time of the earliest PBMC sample, participants with HIV were aged between roughly 20 and 55 years. PBMC samples were contributed by each participant from 1-4 timepoints before ART initiation and 2-8 timepoints after ART initiation, with a median of 7 samples. Serial HIV viral load, CD4+ T-cell count, ART history and demographic data were obtained for every participant. Genomic DNA was extracted from unsorted PBMC with a Qiagen kit on a QIAcube, processed in batches of 12 samples. Regarding this clone: Its recognized antigen is unknown. No much larger clone is present one base from it, and per-base qualities are unavailable. The same CDR3 is also encoded by other DNA sequences in this sample.

The immunoSEQ hsTCRB v3.0 assay was used at survey level resolution for TRB variable region sequencing. A depth of roughly 35,000-50,000 T-cell genomes per sample was targeted for TRB sequencing. Pooled TRB libraries were sequenced on an Illumina MiSeq with a v3 150-cycle kit. Turning to the authors' computational methods: Repertoire analysis was performed in R inside a reproducible Nextflow workflow that covered QC, data transformation and analysis. LymphoSeq2, an R package for AIRR-Seq data exploration, was used to implement custom analyses. A few samples yielding fewer than 5000 total TRB sequences were excluded, leaving 188 analyzed HIV repertoires. Of the 188 retained HIV repertoires, about 60 were collected before and roughly 130 after ART initiation. Each repertoire was downsampled to 5000 TRB nucleotide sequences, and summary statistics were averaged across 100 downsampling iterations. Only TRB sequences with CDR3 regions of at least seven amino acids were retained for analysis. Two measures captured diversity: a Shannon entropy-derived clonality score and the Gini coefficient. In repertoire networks, the top 5000 CDR3 amino acid sequences were linked whenever an edit distance of one separated two sequences. For TRB CDR3 amino acid sequences, GLIPH2 was used to predict antigen specificity groups and MHC restriction. To flag known associations with CMV, EBV, HIV or tissue antigens, CDR3 amino acid sequences were compared against VDJdb and McPAS-TCR. Pre-ART, post-ART and control groups were compared with Wilcoxon signed-rank tests and Holm-Bonferroni correction. In TCRdb, the immuneACCESS table is reduced to in-frame sequences with V and J assigned. These tables do not hold every clone; where another copy was compared, an unresolved V gene accounts for under half, and the others remain unexplained. V and J calls plus clone size are reproduced from that table; the DNA served to infer D and trimming. The sample has more than 20,000 clones on record, approximately 90% of them singletons. The ten largest clones represent 4% to 6% of the sample.

As encoded in the germline V gene, CDR1 is SGHRS while CDR2 is YFSETQ. Including the terminal cysteine and phenylalanine, the CDR3 comprises 14 residues. Kept here is only the CDR3 DNA, which spans 42 bases and is read in frame from base 1. V lost 1 base and J lost 1 base; the stretch between them is 9 bases long. The receptor chain draws on TRBV5-1 and TRBJ2-7, with no D gene named confidently. The sequencing here drew on unsorted PBMCs, taken just over 2.6 years after starting antiretroviral therapy. The source is a man aged 40-55 years with HIV. The DNA reads as follows: TGCGCCAGCAGCTTGTCGGAAGGTTCCTACGAGCAGTACTTC. It is translated as CASSLSEGSYEQYF.